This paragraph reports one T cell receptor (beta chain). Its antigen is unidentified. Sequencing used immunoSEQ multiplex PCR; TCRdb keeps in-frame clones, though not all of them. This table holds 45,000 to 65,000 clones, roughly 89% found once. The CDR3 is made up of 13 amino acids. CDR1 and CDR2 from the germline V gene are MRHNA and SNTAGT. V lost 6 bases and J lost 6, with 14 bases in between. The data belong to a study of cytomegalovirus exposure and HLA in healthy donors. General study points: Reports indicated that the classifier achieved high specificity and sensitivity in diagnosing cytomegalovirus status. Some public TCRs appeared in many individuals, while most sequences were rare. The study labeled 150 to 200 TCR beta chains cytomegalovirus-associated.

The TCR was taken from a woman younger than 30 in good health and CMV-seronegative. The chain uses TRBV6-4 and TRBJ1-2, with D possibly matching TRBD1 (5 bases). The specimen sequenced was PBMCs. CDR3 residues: CASSGTLGDGYTF. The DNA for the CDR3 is TGTGCCAGCAGCGGGACTCTGGGGGATGGCTACACCTTC.